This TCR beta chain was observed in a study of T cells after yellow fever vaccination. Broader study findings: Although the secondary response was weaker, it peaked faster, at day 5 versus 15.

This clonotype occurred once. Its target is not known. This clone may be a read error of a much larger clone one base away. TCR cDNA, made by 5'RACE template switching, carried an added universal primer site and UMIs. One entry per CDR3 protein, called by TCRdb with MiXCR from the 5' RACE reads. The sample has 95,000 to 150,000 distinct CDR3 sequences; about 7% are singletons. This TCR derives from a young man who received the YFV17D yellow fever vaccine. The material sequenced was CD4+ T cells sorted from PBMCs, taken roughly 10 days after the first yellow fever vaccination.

The CDR3: CSVEMDIRIYNKQFF. In DNA, the CDR3 is TGCAGCGTTGAAATGGACATAAGGATATACAATAAGCAGTTCTTC. This chain links TRBV29-1 with TRBJ2-1; tentative D call: TRBD1 (5 bases). The germline V gene encodes CDR1 SQVTM and CDR2 ANQGSEA. The CDR3 contains 15 residues.